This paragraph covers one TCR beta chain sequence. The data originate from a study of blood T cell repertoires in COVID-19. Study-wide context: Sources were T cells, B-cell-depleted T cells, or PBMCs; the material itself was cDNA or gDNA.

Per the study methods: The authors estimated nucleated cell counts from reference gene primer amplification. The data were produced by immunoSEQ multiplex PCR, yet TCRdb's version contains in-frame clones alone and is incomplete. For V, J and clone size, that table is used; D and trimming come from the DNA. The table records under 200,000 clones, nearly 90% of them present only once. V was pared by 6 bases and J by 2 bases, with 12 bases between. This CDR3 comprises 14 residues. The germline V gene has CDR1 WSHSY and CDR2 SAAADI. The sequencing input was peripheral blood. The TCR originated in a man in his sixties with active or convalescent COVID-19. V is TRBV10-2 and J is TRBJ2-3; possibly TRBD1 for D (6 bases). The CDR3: CASSIQGYTDTQYF. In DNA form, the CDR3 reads TGCGCCAGCAGCATACAGGGATACACAGATACGCAGTATTTT.